This passage covers 8 T cell receptor beta chains from one sample sequenced in a study of CD8+ T cells in alopecia areata. RNA was isolated and reverse transcribed to cDNA, the sequencing template. Sequenced by immunoSEQ multiplex PCR; TCRdb stores in-frame clones only, minus some. Of roughly 97,000 clones in the sample, approximately 42% were seen once. The source material was CD4+ T cells sorted from blood. The receptors were sampled from a human donor with alopecia areata.

The V call is TRBV30, the J call TRBJ2-7; tentative D call: TRBD2 (6 bases). This CDR3 region has 15 residues. The V and J ends lost 3 bases and 5 bases respectively, with 20 bases between them. Germline V gene data show CDR1 as GTSNPN and CDR2 as SVGIG (reference sequence). CDR3 amino acids: CAWSHSGPAAHEQYF. CDR3 nucleotide sequence: TGTGCCTGGAGCCATAGCGGACCCGCTGCCCACGAGCAGTACTTC.

The V call is TRBV28, the J call TRBJ2-3; D uncertain. Trimming removed 4 bases at V and 2 bases at J, with 4 bases between. Germline V lookup: CDR1 MDHEN, CDR2 SYDVKM. This CDR3 is 12 amino acids long. The CDR3 here is CASSSPTDTQYF. CDR3 bases: TGTGCCAGCAGTTCCCCCACAGATACGCAGTATTTT.

About this clone itself: Other DNA sequences within the sample encode an identical CDR3. The chain combines TRBV6-6 with TRBJ1-2; TRBD1 matches at 7 bases. CDR1 is MNHNY, CDR2 SVGAGI, per germline (reference sequence). J lost 3 bases, V lost 4 bases, and 2 bases had no gene match. CDR3 length equals 13 residues. CDR3 in amino acids: CASSSTGDYGYTF. The CDR3, as DNA: TGTGCCAGCAGTTCAACAGGGGACTATGGCTACACCTTC.

This clone was observed a few times. J is TRBJ2-2 and V is TRBV4-1; no firm D call. The CDR3 is 15 amino acids. CDR1 is MGHRA, CDR2 YSYEKL, per germline. Trimming shortened V by 2 bases and J by 2 bases, and 9 bases separated the two germline ends. CDR3 DNA: TGCGCCAGCAGCCAAAGGACGGTTAACACCGGGGAGCTGTTTTTT. It specifies CASSQRTVNTGELFF.

The chain links TRBV14 to TRBJ1-2; D may be TRBD1 (5 bases). The V end lost 2 bases, the J end lost 4 bases, and 14 bases lay between the germline ends. There are 15 residues in the CDR3. Germline lookup yields CDR1 SGHDN and CDR2 FVKESK. The chain's CDR3 is CASSQLLGPSYGYTF. The CDR3, as DNA: TGTGCCAGCAGCCAATTGCTGGGGCCGAGCTATGGCTACACCTTC.

This clone was seen a few times. The chain has TRBV16 and TRBJ2-7; 10 nucleotides agree with TRBD1. This CDR3 region has 14 residues. Germline V CDR1 and CDR2: KGHSY, FQNENV. After removal of 5 bases from V and 4 bases from J, the junction contained 5 bases not matched to a gene. DNA for the CDR3: TGTGCCAGCAGCGAACAGGGACAGGGGTACGAGCAGTACTTC. Translated: CASSEQGQGYEQYF.

This sequence joins TRBV5-1 and TRBJ2-5, with D perhaps matching TRBD1 (6 bases). Germline-derived CDR1 and CDR2 are SGHRS and YFSETQ. The ends were cut back, 2 bases at V and 4 bases at J, with 12 bases in the middle. The CDR3 loop spans 14 amino acids. The CDR3 bases are TGCGCCAGCAGCTTAGGGCAGACAGGAGAGACCCAGTACTTC. This codes for CASSLGQTGETQYF. The complete variable domain, with remaining parts taken from reference TRBV5-1 and TRBJ2-5, reads KAGVTQTPRYLIKTRGQQVTLSCSPISGHRSVSWYQQTPGQGLQFLFEYFSETQRNKGNFPGRFSGRQFSNSRSEMNVSTLELGDSALYLCASSLGQTGETQYFGPGTRLLVL.

This clone was observed a handful of times. The CDR3 DNA sequence: TGTGCCAGCAGCTACGGACATATAAACTACGAGCAGTACTTC. It encodes CASSYGHINYEQYF. The genes are TRBV13 and TRBJ2-7; D is possibly TRBD1 (5 bases). The CDR3 extends over 14 amino acids. Looked up from germline, CDR1 is PRHDT and CDR2 is FYEKMQ (reference sequence). Trimming removed 4 bases at V and 3 bases at J, with 13 bases between.